A single T cell receptor beta chain is shown here with its context. Its antigen is unidentified. These data belong to a study of T cell responses to AZD1222 COVID-19 vaccine. On the study more broadly: Second doses at about 4 or about 12 weeks were pooled. General study points: Females outnumbered males among donors, who were mostly white British; clonal diversity was possibly underestimated. Dominant CD4 TCR responses targeted spike regions 160-218 and 743-854. Repertoire sampling happened only post peak T cell response.

Sequencing was performed with immunoSEQ multiplex PCR; in TCRdb, only in-frame clones are kept and a portion is missing. The sample contains more than 85,000 clones, 84% of which appear only once. Germline-derived CDR1 and CDR2 are SNHLY and FYNNEI. The CDR3 spans 11 residues. V was clipped by 3 bases and J by 6 bases, with 4 bases between them. The sequences come from peripheral blood, collected on day 0 of AZD1222 vaccination. The V call is TRBV2, the J call TRBJ2-3; no firm D call. The receptor was derived from an adult in good health. For the CDR3, the DNA is TGTGCCAGCAGTGATAAGGATACGCAGTATTTT. Protein: CASSDKDTQYF.